This TCR beta chain is drawn from a study of early T cells in non-severe SARS-CoV-2 infection. Study-level information: Sequencing of bulk RNA from unsorted whole blood was done, without chain pairing. Study observations and caveats: The matching step, a VDJdb search, favored anti-spike CD8 responses and missed private and CD4 specificities.

There are a few counts of this clonotype. Its antigen is undetermined. The CDR3 covers 14 residues. The V gene lost 3 bases and the J gene lost 0 bases, with 8 bases spanning the gap. Germline V lookup: CDR1 SEHNR, CDR2 FQNEAQ (reference sequence). TCRdb fed the 5' RACE reads into MiXCR, producing one record per CDR3 protein. The top ten clones hold approximately 3% of a sample with about 66,000 distinct CDR3 sequences, 9.1% of them seen once. The genes are TRBV7-9 and TRBJ1-1; D is undetermined. The sequenced material came from whole blood. The TCR sequence derives from an adult who was a healthcare worker with PCR-confirmed SARS-CoV-2 infection or an uninfected control (not recorded which). CDR3 residues: CASSLFLVNTEAFF. CDR3 DNA sequence: TGTGCCAGCAGCTTGTTTTTGGTGAACACTGAAGCTTTCTTT.